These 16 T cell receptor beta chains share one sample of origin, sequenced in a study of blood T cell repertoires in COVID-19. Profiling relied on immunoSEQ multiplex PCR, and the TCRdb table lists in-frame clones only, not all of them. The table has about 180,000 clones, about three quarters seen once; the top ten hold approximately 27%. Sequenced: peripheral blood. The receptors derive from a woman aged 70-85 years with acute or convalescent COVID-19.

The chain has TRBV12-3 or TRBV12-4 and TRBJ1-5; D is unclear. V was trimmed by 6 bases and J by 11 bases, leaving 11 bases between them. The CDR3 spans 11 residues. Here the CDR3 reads CASSSAGAQHF. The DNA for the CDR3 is TGTGCCAGCAGCTCCGCCGGGGCCCAGCATTTT.

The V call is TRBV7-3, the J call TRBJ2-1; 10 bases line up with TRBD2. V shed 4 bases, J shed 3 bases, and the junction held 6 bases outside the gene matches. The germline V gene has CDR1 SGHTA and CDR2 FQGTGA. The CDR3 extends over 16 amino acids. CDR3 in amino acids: CASSSGTSAHYNEQFF. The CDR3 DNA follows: TGTGCCAGCAGCTCCGGGACTAGCGCCCACTACAATGAGCAGTTCTTC.

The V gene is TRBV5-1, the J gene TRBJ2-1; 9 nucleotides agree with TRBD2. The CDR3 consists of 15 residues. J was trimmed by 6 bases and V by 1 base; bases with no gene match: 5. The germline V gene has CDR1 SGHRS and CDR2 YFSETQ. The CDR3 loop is CASSLSAGGVNEQFF. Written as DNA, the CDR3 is TGCGCCAGCAGCTTGTCTGCGGGAGGGGTCAATGAGCAGTTCTTC.

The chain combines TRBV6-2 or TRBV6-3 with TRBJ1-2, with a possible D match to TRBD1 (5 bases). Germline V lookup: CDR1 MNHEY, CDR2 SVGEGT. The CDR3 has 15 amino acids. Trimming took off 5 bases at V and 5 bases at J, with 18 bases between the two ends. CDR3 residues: CASSRSEGRVYGYTF. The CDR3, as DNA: TGTGCCAGCAGTCGCTCCGAAGGCAGGGTATATGGCTACACCTTC.

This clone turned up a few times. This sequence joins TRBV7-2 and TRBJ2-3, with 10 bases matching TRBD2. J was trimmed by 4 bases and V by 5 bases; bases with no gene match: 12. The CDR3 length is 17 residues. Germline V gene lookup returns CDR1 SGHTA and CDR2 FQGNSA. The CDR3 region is CASSLRASGSVADTQYF. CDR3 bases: TGTGCCAGCAGCCTCCGGGCTAGCGGGAGTGTCGCAGATACGCAGTATTTT.

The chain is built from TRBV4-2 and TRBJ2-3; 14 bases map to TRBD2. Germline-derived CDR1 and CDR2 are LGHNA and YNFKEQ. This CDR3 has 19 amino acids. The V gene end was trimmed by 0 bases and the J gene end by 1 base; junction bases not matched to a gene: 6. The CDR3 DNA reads TGTGCCAGCAGCCAAGATGGGGGACTAGCGGGAGTTCGCACAGATACGCAGTATTTT. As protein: CASSQDGGLAGVRTDTQYF.

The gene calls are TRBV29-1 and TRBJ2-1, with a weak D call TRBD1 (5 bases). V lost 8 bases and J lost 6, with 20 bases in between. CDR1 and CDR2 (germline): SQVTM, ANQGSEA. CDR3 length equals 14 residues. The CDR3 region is CSSIVAGSGNEQFF. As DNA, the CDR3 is TGCAGCTCGATTGTGGCAGGGTCAGGCAATGAGCAGTTCTTC.

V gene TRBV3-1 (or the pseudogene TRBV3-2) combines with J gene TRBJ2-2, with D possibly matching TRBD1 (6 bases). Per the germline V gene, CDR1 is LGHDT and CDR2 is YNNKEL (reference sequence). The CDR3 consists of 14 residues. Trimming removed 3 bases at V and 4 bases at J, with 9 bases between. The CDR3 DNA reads TGTGCCAGCAGCCAGAGGGGGAGCACCGGGGAGCTGTTTTTT. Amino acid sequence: CASSQRGSTGELFF.

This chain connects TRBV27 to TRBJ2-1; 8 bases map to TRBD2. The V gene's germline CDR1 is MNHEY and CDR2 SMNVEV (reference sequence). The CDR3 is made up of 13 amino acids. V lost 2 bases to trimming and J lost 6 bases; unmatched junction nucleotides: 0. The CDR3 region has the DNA TGTGCCAGCAGTTTAACTAGCGGCAATGAGCAGTTCTTC. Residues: CASSLTSGNEQFF.

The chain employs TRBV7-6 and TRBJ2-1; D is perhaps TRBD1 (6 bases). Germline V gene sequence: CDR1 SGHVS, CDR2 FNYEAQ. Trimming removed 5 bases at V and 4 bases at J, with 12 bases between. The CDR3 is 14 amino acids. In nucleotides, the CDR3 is TGTGCCAGCAGCCCCCGGACAGAGTACAATGAGCAGTTCTTC. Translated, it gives CASSPRTEYNEQFF.

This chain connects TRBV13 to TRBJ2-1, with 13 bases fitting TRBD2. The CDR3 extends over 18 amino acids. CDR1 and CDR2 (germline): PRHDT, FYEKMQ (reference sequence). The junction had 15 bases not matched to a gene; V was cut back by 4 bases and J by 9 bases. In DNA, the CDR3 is TGTGCCAGCAGCTCGGGACTAGCGGGAAAGATTAAGGACCGTGAGCAGTTCTTC. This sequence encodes CASSSGLAGKIKDREQFF.

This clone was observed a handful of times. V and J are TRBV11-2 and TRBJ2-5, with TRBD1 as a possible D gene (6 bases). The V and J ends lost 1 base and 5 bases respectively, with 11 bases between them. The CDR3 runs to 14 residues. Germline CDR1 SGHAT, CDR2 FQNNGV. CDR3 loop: CASSLAGVGETQYF. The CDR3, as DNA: TGTGCCAGCAGCTTAGCAGGGGTGGGGGAGACCCAGTACTTC.

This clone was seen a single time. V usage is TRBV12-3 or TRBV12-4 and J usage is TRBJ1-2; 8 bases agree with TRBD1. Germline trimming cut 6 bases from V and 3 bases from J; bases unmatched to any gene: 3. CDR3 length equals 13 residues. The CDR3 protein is CASRKTGDYGYTF. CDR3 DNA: TGTGCCAGCAGAAAGACAGGGGACTATGGCTACACCTTC.

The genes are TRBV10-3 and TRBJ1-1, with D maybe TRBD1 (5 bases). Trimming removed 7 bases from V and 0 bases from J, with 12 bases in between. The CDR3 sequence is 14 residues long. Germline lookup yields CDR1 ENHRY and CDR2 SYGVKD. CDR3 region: CAIKGQELNTEAFF. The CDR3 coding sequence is TGTGCCATCAAGGGGCAGGAGCTGAACACTGAAGCTTTCTTT.

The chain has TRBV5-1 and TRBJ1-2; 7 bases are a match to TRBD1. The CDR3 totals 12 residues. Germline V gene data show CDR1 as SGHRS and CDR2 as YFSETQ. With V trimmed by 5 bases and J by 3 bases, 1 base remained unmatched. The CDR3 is CASSTGDYGYTF. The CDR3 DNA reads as TGCGCCAGCAGTACAGGGGACTATGGCTACACCTTC.

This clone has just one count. CDR3 sequence reads: CASSQDPGLAGRLNEQFF. The CDR3 nucleotides read TGTGCCAGCAGCCAAGATCCGGGACTAGCGGGAAGGCTCAATGAGCAGTTCTTC. V gene TRBV4-2 combines with J gene TRBJ2-1; 13 bases are shared with TRBD2. The germline V gene has CDR1 LGHNA and CDR2 YNFKEQ. This CDR3 contains 18 residues. Trimming at V came to 0 bases and at J to 6 bases, leaving 8 bases not matched to a gene.